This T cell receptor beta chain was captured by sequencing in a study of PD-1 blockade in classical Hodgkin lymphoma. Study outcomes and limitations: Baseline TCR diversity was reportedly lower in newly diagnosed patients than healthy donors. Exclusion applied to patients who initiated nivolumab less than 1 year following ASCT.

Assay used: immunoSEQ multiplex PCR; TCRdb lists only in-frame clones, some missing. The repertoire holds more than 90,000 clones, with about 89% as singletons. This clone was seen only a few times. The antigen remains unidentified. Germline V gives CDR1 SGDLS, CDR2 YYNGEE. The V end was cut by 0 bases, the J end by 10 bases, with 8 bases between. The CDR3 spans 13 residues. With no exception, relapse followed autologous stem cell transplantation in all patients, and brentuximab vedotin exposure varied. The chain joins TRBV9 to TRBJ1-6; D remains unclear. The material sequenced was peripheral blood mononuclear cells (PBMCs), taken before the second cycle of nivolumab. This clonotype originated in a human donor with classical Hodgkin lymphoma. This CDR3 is CASSVAEDSPLHF. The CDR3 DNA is TGTGCCAGCAGCGTAGCGGAAGACTCACCCCTCCACTTT. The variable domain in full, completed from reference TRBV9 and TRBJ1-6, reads DSGVTQTPKHLITATGQRVTLRCSPRSGDLSVYWYQQSLDQGLQFLIQYYNGEERAKGNILERFSAQQFPDLHSELNLSSLELGDSALYFCASSVAEDSPLHFGNGTRLTVT.